The TCR beta chain described here comes from a study of OX40 agonist ivuxolimab in advanced cancers. Study overall: Each patient was given ivuxolimab into a vein every 2 weeks, at 0.01 to 10 mg/kg.

Generated by immunoSEQ multiplex PCR, the TCRdb table keeps only in-frame clones and is missing some. The repertoire has roughly 46,000 clones, 88% of them found once; the top ten carry around 58%. The V segment lost 10 bases and the J segment 0 bases; nucleotides outside the gene matches: 7. The length of the CDR3 is 14 residues. CDR1 and CDR2 (germline): ENHRY, SYGVKD. The gene calls are TRBV10-3 and TRBJ2-7; 9 nucleotides match TRBD2. The sequencing here drew on CD4+ or CD8+ T cells sorted from blood, taken in a trial of the OX40 agonist ivuxolimab. The clonotype was recovered from an adult with an advanced solid tumor such as melanoma, head and neck, liver or kidney cancer. CDR3 sequence: CATSGGQLSYEQYF. DNA for the CDR3: TGTGCCACCAGCGGGGGGCAACTCTCCTACGAGCAGTACTTC.